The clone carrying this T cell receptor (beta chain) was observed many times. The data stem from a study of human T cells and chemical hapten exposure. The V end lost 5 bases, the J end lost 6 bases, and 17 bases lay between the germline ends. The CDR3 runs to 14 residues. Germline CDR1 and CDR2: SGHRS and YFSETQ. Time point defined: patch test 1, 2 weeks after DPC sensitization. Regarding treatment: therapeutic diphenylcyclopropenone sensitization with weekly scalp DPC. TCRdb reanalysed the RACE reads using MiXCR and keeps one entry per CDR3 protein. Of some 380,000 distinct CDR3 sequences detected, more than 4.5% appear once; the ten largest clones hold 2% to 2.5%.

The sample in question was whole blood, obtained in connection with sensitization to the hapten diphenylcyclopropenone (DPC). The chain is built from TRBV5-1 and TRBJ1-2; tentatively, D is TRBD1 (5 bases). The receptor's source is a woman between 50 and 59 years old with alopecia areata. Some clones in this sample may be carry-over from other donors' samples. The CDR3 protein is CASSMAGPRHGYTF. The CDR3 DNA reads TGCGCCAGCAGTATGGCGGGACCCAGGCATGGCTACACCTTC. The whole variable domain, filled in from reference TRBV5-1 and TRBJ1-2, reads KAGVTQTPRYLIKTRGQQVTLSCSPISGHRSVSWYQQTPGQGLQFLFEYFSETQRNKGNFPGRFSGRQFSNSRSEMNVSTLELGDSALYLCASSMAGPRHGYTFGSGTRLTVV.